A single sample is the source of the 21 T cell receptor beta chains below, sequenced in a study of blood T cell repertoires in COVID-19. Method: immunoSEQ multiplex PCR; TCRdb's copy keeps in-frame clones and lacks some. The sample consists of 250,000 or so clones, around 88% of them appearing once. The sample taken for sequencing was peripheral blood. These receptors were obtained from a woman younger than 45 with COVID-19, enrolled during active disease.

The rearrangement joins TRBV6-5 to TRBJ2-7; 7 bases agree with TRBD1. Per germline, CDR1 MNHEY and CDR2 SVGAGI. The V segment lost 4 bases and the J segment 4 bases; nucleotides outside the gene matches: 10. This CDR3 is 15 amino acids long. The CDR3 region is CASSSPAGGIYEQYV. The DNA for the CDR3 is TGTGCCAGCAGTTCTCCGGCAGGGGGTATATACGAGCAGTACGTC.

The CDR3 bases are TGTGCCATCAGGGCGGCCGCAGACACCGGGGAGCTGTTTTTT. Translation: CAIRAAADTGELFF. The rearrangement links TRBV10-3 to TRBJ2-2, with D unclear. Trimming took 6 bases from V and 3 from J, leaving 11 bases between them. The germline gives CDR1 ENHRY, CDR2 SYGVKD. The CDR3 totals 14 residues.

The chain is built from TRBV10-1 and TRBJ1-4, with TRBD1 matching over 7 bases. Germline CDR1 reads WNHNN; CDR2 reads SYGVQD (reference sequence). V gave up 6 bases and J gave up 5 bases; unmatched junction bases: 6. The CDR3 has 14 residues. The CDR3 loop reads CASSQGGDNEKLFF. CDR3 coding DNA: TGCGCCAGCAGCCAGGGGGGTGACAATGAAAAACTGTTTTTT.

The chain links TRBV6-5 to TRBJ1-6; 7 bases are a match to TRBD1. J lost 9 bases, V lost 2 bases, and 7 bases had no gene match. CDR1 MNHEY and CDR2 SVGAGI come from the germline V gene. The CDR3 is 15 amino acids. The CDR3 here is CASSYDPRQGSPLHF. The CDR3, as DNA: TGTGCCAGCAGTTACGATCCCAGACAGGGTTCACCCCTCCACTTT.

The V gene is TRBV6-5, the J gene TRBJ2-3; D is uncertain. Per germline, CDR1 MNHEY and CDR2 SVGAGI. Trimming took 6 bases from V and 3 from J, leaving 10 bases between them. The CDR3 runs to 13 residues. Here the CDR3 reads CASSPIHTDTQYF. In DNA, the CDR3 is TGTGCCAGCAGCCCAATCCATACAGATACGCAGTATTTT.

J is TRBJ2-7 and V is TRBV2, with 9 bases that match TRBD1. CDR3 size: 16 residues. The germline V gene encodes CDR1 SNHLY and CDR2 FYNNEI. V shed 1 base and J 0 bases; nucleotides not matched to a gene: 4. In DNA, the CDR3 is TGTGCCAGCAGTGAAGTTACAGGGGGCCCCTCCTACGAGCAGTACTTC. Its translation is CASSEVTGGPSYEQYF. The complete variable domain, with remaining parts taken from reference TRBV2 and TRBJ2-7, reads EPEVTQTPSHQVTQMGQEVILRCVPISNHLYFYWYRQILGQKVEFLVSFYNNEISEKSEIFDDQFSVERPDGSNFTLKIRSTKLEDSAMYFCASSEVTGGPSYEQYFGPGTRLTVT.

The J gene is TRBJ2-7, the V gene TRBV20-1; D is ambiguous. This CDR3 region has 11 residues. V shed 3 bases and J shed 3 bases, with 6 bases lying between them. Germline assignment: CDR1 DFQATT and CDR2 SNEGSKA (reference sequence). Here the CDR3 reads CSASSVYEQYV. The DNA for the CDR3 is TGCAGTGCTAGTTCCGTCTACGAGCAGTACGTC.

The genes are TRBV7-9 and TRBJ2-7; a possible D gene is TRBD1 (5 bases). Trimming took off 4 bases at V and 4 bases at J, with 8 bases between the two ends. CDR1 and CDR2 from the germline V gene are SEHNR and FQNEAQ (reference sequence). This CDR3 spans 12 amino acids. The CDR3 region is CASSSGPYEQYV. CDR3 DNA: TGTGCCAGCAGCTCAGGGCCTTACGAGCAGTACGTC.

This sequence joins TRBV15 and TRBJ1-2; TRBD1 agrees at 8 bases. The CDR3 length is 15 residues. V was pared by 1 base and J by 4 bases, with 5 bases of the junction left unmatched. CDR1 is LNHNV, CDR2 YYDKDF, per germline (reference sequence). In DNA form, the CDR3 reads TGTGCCACCAGCAGAGCCCACAGGGGGATCTATGGCTACACCTTC. Residues: CATSRAHRGIYGYTF. The whole variable domain, filled in from reference TRBV15 and TRBJ1-2, reads DAMVIQNPRYQVTQFGKPVTLSCSQTLNHNVMYWYQQKSSQAPKLLFHYYDKDFNNEADTPDNFQSRRPNTSFCFLDIRSPGLGDTAMYLCATSRAHRGIYGYTFGSGTRLTVV.

This CDR3 reads CSVEGAREFGYEQFF. CDR3 DNA sequence: TGCAGCGTTGAAGGGGCGCGGGAGTTCGGTTACGAGCAGTTCTTC. The chain carries TRBV29-1 and TRBJ2-1; 7 nucleotides match TRBD2. Germline values: CDR1 SQVTM, CDR2 ANQGSEA. The CDR3 consists of 15 residues. J lost 10 bases, V lost 1 base, and 13 bases had no gene match.

This clone has ten or more counts. The gene calls are TRBV7-8 and TRBJ1-6; no clear D. The CDR3 contains 15 residues. The V and J ends lost 1 base and 7 bases respectively, with 11 bases between them. Germline loops: CDR1 SGHVS, CDR2 FQNEAQ. CDR3 DNA: TGTGCCAGCAGCTTAGATCGTAGACAAAATTCACCCCTCCACTTT. It translates to CASSLDRRQNSPLHF.

This chain uses TRBV11-3 with TRBJ2-1; a possible D gene is TRBD1 (6 bases). Trimming stripped 5 bases from V and 6 bases from J, with 14 bases between. The CDR3 is made up of 14 amino acids. Germline values: CDR1 SGHNT, CDR2 YENEEA. The CDR3 sequence is CASSRSGDVNEQFF. DNA for the CDR3: TGTGCCAGCAGCCGATCAGGGGACGTCAATGAGCAGTTCTTC.

V usage is TRBV7-2 and J usage is TRBJ2-7; 7 nucleotides align to TRBD1. In germline, CDR1 is SGHTA, CDR2 FQGNSA. The CDR3 loop spans 15 amino acids. With 5 bases clipped from V and 2 bases from J, the junction kept 9 bases outside the gene matches. CDR3 DNA: TGTGCCAGCAGCCCCTCCTTAACAGGGGCCTACGAGCAGTACTTC. As protein: CASSPSLTGAYEQYF.

V and J are TRBV15 and TRBJ2-5, with D possibly matching TRBD2 (5 bases). The V end was cut by 3 bases, the J end by 7 bases, with 15 bases between. Germline values: CDR1 LNHNV, CDR2 YYDKDF (reference sequence). This CDR3 contains 14 residues. The CDR3 nucleotides read TGTGCCACCAGCAGCGGACTCCAACGCGGGACCCAGTACTTC. Translated, it gives CATSSGLQRGTQYF.

The chain has TRBV28 and TRBJ2-7, with 7 bases identical to TRBD1. This CDR3 has 19 residues. CDR1 and CDR2 (germline): MDHEN, SYDVKM. J lost 2 bases, V lost 8 bases, and 24 bases had no gene match. CDR3 nucleotides: TGTGCCAGCCCCGCATTTGGGGCCAGAATGGACAGGCCGACCTACGAGCAGTACTTC. Its protein product is CASPAFGARMDRPTYEQYF.

This clone was seen a single time. This sequence joins TRBV10-1 and TRBJ2-2; 13 bases agree with TRBD2. This CDR3 is built from 17 residues. Germline assignment: CDR1 WNHNN and CDR2 SYGVQD (reference sequence). V lost 3 bases and J lost 5; bases outside the gene matches: 6. In DNA form, the CDR3 reads TGCGCCAGCAGTGACTTTAGGACTAGCGGGGGAACCGGGGAGCTGTTTTTT. It is translated as CASSDFRTSGGTGELFF.

This chain connects TRBV5-5 to TRBJ2-7, with 8 positions matching TRBD2. V shed 4 bases, J shed 5 bases, and the junction held 8 bases outside the gene matches. Germline V CDR1 and CDR2: SGHKS, YYEKEE (reference sequence). CDR3 length: 14 amino acids. The CDR3, as DNA: TGTGCCAGCAGCGTCGGGACTAGGGATCACGAGCAGTACGTC. It is translated as CASSVGTRDHEQYV.

This clone was picked up a small number of times. The rearrangement joins TRBV2 to TRBJ1-6; tentative D call: TRBD1 (6 bases). V dropped 9 bases and J dropped 7 bases, with 13 bases sitting between them. This CDR3 has 13 amino acids. Germline V gene data show CDR1 as SNHLY and CDR2 as FYNNEI. CDR3: CARGERGNSPLHF. CDR3 DNA sequence: TGTGCCAGAGGTGAGAGGGGGAATTCACCCCTCCACTTT.

The CDR3 coding sequence is TGTGCCAGTAGTATAATTTATCGGGACAGGATGAACACTGAAGCTTTCTTT. Its translation is CASSIIYRDRMNTEAFF. The chain carries TRBV19 and TRBJ1-1; 8 bases map to TRBD1. With V trimmed by 2 bases and J by 0 bases, 8 bases remained unmatched. The germline gives CDR1 LNHDA, CDR2 SQIVND (reference sequence). CDR3 length: 17 residues.

J is TRBJ1-4 and V is TRBV2, with D uncertain. The CDR3 covers 12 residues. From germline, CDR1 is SNHLY and CDR2 FYNNEI. Trimming took 2 bases from V and 7 from J, leaving 5 bases between them. CDR3 sequence: CASSETAEKLFF. CDR3 DNA: TGTGCCAGCAGTGAAACTGCTGAAAAACTGTTTTTT.

V gene TRBV5-6 combines with J gene TRBJ2-7; 10 bases are a match to TRBD2. This CDR3 has 15 amino acids. The V gene's germline CDR1 is SGHDT and CDR2 YYEEEE. Losses at the gene ends were 7 bases for V and 0 bases for J; bases not matched to a gene: 7. The DNA of the CDR3 is TGTGCCAGCGCGAGGACTAGCGGAAGCTCCTACGAGCAGTACTTC. Translating it yields CASARTSGSSYEQYF.